The 17 T cell receptor beta chains presented below share a single source sample, sequenced in a study of beta chain features in type 1 diabetes. Overall study results and limits: In every one of the four CD4+ subsets, TCRB CDR3s were moderately but significantly shorter in Type 1 diabetes patients.

The whole isolated RNA underwent reverse transcription, so sequencing captured expressed TCRB transcripts. Sequenced by immunoSEQ multiplex PCR; TCRdb stores in-frame clones only, minus some. This sample has about 160,000 clones, with around 8.3% found just once. Their target antigens are unknown. Sequenced: central memory CD4+ T cells from blood. These receptors came from a woman aged 18-29 years with type 1 diabetes.

Notes on this clone: An end of the junction differs from the germline gene, which may be a read error. The chain is built from TRBV7-7 and TRBJ2-7; possible D gene TRBD2, 6 bases. Germline V gene sequence: CDR1 SSHAT, CDR2 FNYEAQ (reference sequence). CDR3 size: 13 residues. For the CDR3, the DNA is TGTGCTAGCAGCTTAGTGGAGGGATACGAGCAGTACTTC. Amino acids: CASSLVEGYEQYF. Combining the CDR3 with reference TRBV7-7 and TRBJ2-7 gives the whole variable domain GAGVSQSPRYKVTKRGQDVTLRCDPISSHATLYWYQQALGQGPEFLTYFNYEAQPDKSGLPSDRFSAERPEGSISTLTIQRTEQRDSAMYRCASSLVEGYEQYFGPGTRLTVT.

This clone was recorded a few times. The chain recombines TRBV27 with TRBJ1-5; D is perhaps TRBD1 (5 bases). The V gene lost 6 bases and the J gene lost 2 bases, with 8 bases spanning the gap. CDR3 length equals 13 residues. Germline V gene lookup returns CDR1 MNHEY and CDR2 SMNVEV (reference sequence). The CDR3 reads CASSTGRNQPQHF. The CDR3 nucleotides are TGTGCCAGCAGCACAGGACGCAATCAGCCCCAGCATTTT.

The count of this clone is one. The genes are TRBV18 and TRBJ2-3; 13 bases agree with TRBD2. The CDR3 runs to 16 residues. The ends lost 8 bases at V and 3 bases at J; junction bases unmatched: 8. Germline CDR1 and CDR2: KGHSH and LQKENI. The CDR3 sequence: CASGQTSGRSTDTQYF. For the CDR3, the DNA is TGTGCCAGCGGCCAGACTAGCGGGAGGAGTACAGATACGCAGTATTTT.

The sample holds a few counts of this clone. V gene TRBV11-2 combines with J gene TRBJ2-3; 7 bases agree with TRBD2. The ends lost 4 bases at V and 6 bases at J; junction bases unmatched: 10. Germline CDR1 is SGHAT and CDR2 is FQNNGV. This CDR3 has 15 amino acids. DNA for the CDR3: TGTGCCAGCAGCTCATTAGCTTCCGGGGGGGATACGCAGTATTTT. Translated, it gives CASSSLASGGDTQYF.

V usage is TRBV5-4 and J usage is TRBJ1-1; 7 positions match TRBD1. The length of the CDR3 is 15 residues. Unmatched junction bases numbered 5, after V lost 3 bases and J lost 0 bases. CDR1 and CDR2 (germline): SGHNT, YYREEE (reference sequence). This CDR3 is CASSSRTGMNTEAFF. The CDR3 nucleotides are TGTGCCAGCAGCTCCCGGACAGGAATGAACACTGAAGCTTTCTTT.

In this sample, this clone turned up a few times. This chain joins TRBV18 and TRBJ2-3; no clear D. V gave up 0 bases and J gave up 0 bases, with 13 bases separating them. This CDR3 comprises 17 residues. In germline, CDR1 is KGHSH, CDR2 LQKENI. The CDR3 DNA follows: TGTGCCAGCTCACCACCGAGGCGGTCTTCTAGCACAGATACGCAGTATTTT. The encoded protein is CASSPPRRSSSTDTQYF.

The rearrangement uses TRBV18 and TRBJ2-6, with D perhaps matching TRBD2 (6 bases). Deletions cut 3 bases from V and 2 bases from J, with 11 bases between. The germline V gene has CDR1 KGHSH and CDR2 LQKENI. The CDR3 runs 16 residues. CDR3 amino acids: CASSPSTGAGANVLTF. The DNA for the CDR3 is TGTGCCAGCTCACCCAGCACGGGGGCTGGGGCCAACGTCCTGACTTTC.

Points on this clone: Other DNA sequences in this sample translate to the same CDR3. The gene calls are TRBV5-1 and TRBJ2-2, with D possibly being TRBD1 (6 bases). Germline V lookup: CDR1 SGHRS, CDR2 YFSETQ. The CDR3 loop spans 15 amino acids. Trimming cost V 2 bases and J 0 bases, with 8 bases left between them. The CDR3 loop reads CASSLGQTNTGELFF. Here the CDR3 DNA reads TGCGCCAGCAGCTTAGGACAGACGAACACCGGGGAGCTGTTTTTT.

This chain joins TRBV11-3 and TRBJ1-1; 7 positions match TRBD1. After removal of 3 bases from V and 4 bases from J, the junction contained 5 bases not matched to a gene. CDR1 SGHNT and CDR2 YENEEA come from the germline V gene. The CDR3 is made up of 14 amino acids. CDR3 DNA: TGTGCCAGCAGCTTCACAGGGGAAGGCACTGAAGCTTTCTTT. It codes for CASSFTGEGTEAFF.

This chain connects TRBV28 to TRBJ1-2, with TRBD1 identical over 8 bases. J gave up 9 bases and V 5 bases, and 8 bases lay outside the gene matches. CDR1 and CDR2 (germline): MDHEN, SYDVKM. The CDR3 has 13 residues. This chain's CDR3 is CASSPGQGTRYTF. CDR3 bases: TGTGCCAGCAGTCCCGGACAGGGTACGCGCTACACCTTC.

A remark on this clone: The identical CDR3 is also encoded by other nucleotide sequences in the sample. The genes are TRBV5-4 and TRBJ2-1; 7 positions agree with TRBD2. Per germline, CDR1 SGHNT and CDR2 YYREEE (reference sequence). The CDR3 contains 16 residues. After removal of 0 bases from V and 1 base from J, the junction contained 4 bases not matched to a gene. The CDR3 DNA follows: TGTGCCAGCAGCTTGGGAGGGCGGGGGTCCTACAATGAGCAGTTCTTC. As protein: CASSLGGRGSYNEQFF. Full variable domain (missing parts from reference TRBV5-4 and TRBJ2-1): ETGVTQSPTHLIKTRGQQVTLRCSSQSGHNTVSWYQQALGQGPQFIFQYYREEENGRGNFPPRFSGLQFPNYSSELNVNALELDDSALYLCASSLGGRGSYNEQFFGPGTRLTVL.

V gene TRBV9 combines with J gene TRBJ2-7, with D perhaps matching TRBD2 (6 bases). The V end was cut by 7 bases, the J end by 3 bases, with 17 bases between. Germline assignment: CDR1 SGDLS and CDR2 YYNGEE. The CDR3 extends over 14 amino acids. The CDR3 DNA is TGTGCCAGCGTCGTGGGGCCGGGGGACTACGAGCAGTACTTC. Translated, it gives CASVVGPGDYEQYF.

V is TRBV6-5 and J is TRBJ1-2, with D possibly TRBD1 on 6 matching bases. Germline V gives CDR1 MNHEY, CDR2 SVGAGI. Trimming took off 2 bases at V and 4 bases at J, with 11 bases between the two ends. CDR3 size: 14 residues. The CDR3 sequence: CASSYGGGGYGYTF. Here the CDR3 DNA reads TGTGCCAGCAGTTACGGGGGCGGCGGCTATGGCTACACCTTC.

V gene TRBV28 combines with J gene TRBJ2-2; possible D gene TRBD1, 5 bases. Germline V gene lookup returns CDR1 MDHEN and CDR2 SYDVKM. The CDR3 spans 16 residues. The ends were cut back, 7 bases at V and 3 bases at J, with 18 bases in the middle. The CDR3 sequence: CASTEKGFLYTGELFF. CDR3 in DNA: TGTGCCAGCACCGAAAAGGGGTTTCTGTACACCGGGGAGCTGTTTTTT.

The rearrangement uses TRBV7-2 and TRBJ2-7; maybe TRBD2 (5 bases). The length of the CDR3 is 11 residues. Trimming removed 8 bases from V and 6 bases from J, with 11 bases in between. Per the germline V gene, CDR1 is SGHTA and CDR2 is FQGNSA. The CDR3 here is CASGESGEQYF. The CDR3 nucleotides are TGTGCCAGCGGGGAGTCCGGCGAGCAGTACTTC.

The rearrangement links TRBV6-6 to TRBJ2-5; 10 bases map to TRBD2. With 6 bases clipped from V and 1 base from J, the junction kept 8 bases outside the gene matches. In germline, CDR1 is MNHNY, CDR2 SVGAGI (reference sequence). This CDR3 contains 16 residues. The CDR3, as DNA: TGTGCCAGCAGCCCACCGTCTAGCGGGGGCCAAGAGACCCAGTACTTC. This encodes CASSPPSSGGQETQYF.

This clone was observed a handful of times. The chain joins TRBV7-9 to TRBJ2-7; D unresolved. Trimming removed 3 bases from V and 3 bases from J, with 9 bases in between. Germline V CDR1 and CDR2: SEHNR, FQNEAQ (reference sequence). This CDR3 has 13 amino acids. CDR3: CASSFGSLYEQYF. The CDR3 nucleotides are TGTGCCAGCAGCTTTGGCAGTCTCTACGAGCAGTACTTC.